This is a list of T cell receptor beta chains from one sample in a study of T cell responses to AZD1222 COVID-19 vaccine. Repertoires were generated with immunoSEQ multiplex PCR, while TCRdb's copy carries only in-frame clones and drops some. The data show over 130,000 clones, with about nine tenths seen just once and 4.7% held by the top ten. The specimen comprised peripheral blood, sampled on day 0 of AZD1222 vaccination. Receptors were obtained from an adult in good health. Each CDR3 is given with its conserved first and last residue. A D gene is named only where the DNA matches it firmly.

d_call,j_call,v_call,cdr3_aa,cdr3_nt
.,TRBJ1-6,TRBV7-6,CASSLAGTGNSPLHF,TGTGCCAGCAGCTTAGCAGGGACGGGGAATTCACCCCTCCACTTT
TRBD1,TRBJ1-4,TRBV5-1,CASRTGALNEKLFF,TGCGCCAGCAGAACAGGGGCCCTCAATGAAAAACTGTTTTTT
.,TRBJ2-7,TRBV15,CATSREAGYEQYF,TGTGCCACCAGCAGGGAAGCCGGGTACGAGCAGTACTTC
.,TRBJ1-1,TRBV5-8,CASSLHLGETSEAFF,TGTGCCAGCAGCTTGCACCTTGGGGAAACTTCTGAAGCTTTCTTT
.,TRBJ1-5,TRBV28,CASSFLSLHNQPQHF,TGTGCCAGCAGTTTTCTTAGCCTCCACAATCAGCCCCAGCATTTT
TRBD1,TRBJ1-5,TRBV6-5,CASRTTGGDNQPQHF,TGTGCCAGCAGAACGACAGGGGGAGACAATCAGCCCCAGCATTTT
.,TRBJ2-4,TRBV11-2,CASSLAATLNIQYF,TGTGCCAGCAGCTTAGCGGCGACTCTAAACATTCAGTACTTC
.,TRBJ1-1,TRBV7-3,CASSLGENTEAFF,TGTGCCAGCAGCCTGGGCGAGAACACTGAAGCTTTCTTT
TRBD2,TRBJ2-7,TRBV9,CASSPGLAAPRSTYEQYF,TGTGCCAGCAGTCCGGGACTAGCGGCCCCCCGGTCGACCTACGAGCAGTACTTC
.,TRBJ1-2,TRBV20-1,CSASSGRGSYGYTF,TGCAGTGCTAGTTCTGGCAGGGGAAGCTATGGCTACACCTTC
.,TRBJ2-2,TRBV7-2,CASSFRATGELFF,TGTGCCAGCAGCTTCAGGGCCACCGGGGAGCTGTTTTTT
.,TRBJ1-4,TRBV19,CATKATGVANEKLFF,TGTGCCACTAAGGCTACCGGGGTGGCTAATGAAAAACTGTTTTTT
.,TRBJ2-1,TRBV7-9,CASSREHSYNEQFF,TGTGCCAGCAGCCGAGAACACTCCTACAATGAGCAGTTCTTC
.,TRBJ2-7,TRBV7-9,CASSLVGSNAYEQYF,TGTGCCAGCAGCTTAGTCGGCAGCAACGCCTACGAGCAGTACTTC
TRBD1,TRBJ1-1,TRBV15,CATGRGPASAEAFF,TGTGCCACCGGGAGGGGGCCCGCGAGTGCTGAAGCTTTCTTT
.,TRBJ1-2,TRBV27,CASSFLGFNGYTF,TGTGCCAGCAGTTTCTTAGGGTTCAATGGCTACACCTTC
.,TRBJ1-1,TRBV30,CAWSVISSWGQPNTEAFF,TGTGCCTGGAGTGTAATCTCCTCCTGGGGGCAACCGAACACTGAAGCTTTCTTT